The 18 T cell receptor beta chains in this list originate from one sample, sequenced in a study of PD-L1 blockade in urothelial cancer (dated by TCRdb to 2016 to 2017). The meaning of the sample's time point label: pretreatment peripheral blood. Library preparation used the immunoSEQ multiplex PCR assay. Imported from immuneACCESS, the table was reduced by TCRdb to in-frame sequences with V and J called. These copies leave out some clones; in studies compared against another copy, an unresolved V gene accounts for under half, and the cause of the remainder is not known. The sample includes about 52,000 clones, with around 74% observed a single time. The ten largest clonotypes hold approximately 4% of the sample. Sequencing was performed on PBMCs, taken around atezolizumab (anti-PD-L1) treatment. The receptors here all came from a man aged 65 to 85 with urothelial cancer.

This clone has a single count. The chain couples TRBV6-5 to TRBJ1-2; 12 bases align to TRBD1. After removal of 5 bases from V and 7 bases from J, the junction contained 5 bases not matched to a gene. The CDR3 has 14 residues. Germline loops: CDR1 MNHEY, CDR2 SVGAGI. The CDR3 here is CASSRGQGARGYTF. CDR3 in DNA: TGTGCCAGCAGTAGGGGACAGGGGGCGCGTGGCTACACCTTC.

The chain recombines TRBV5-1 with TRBJ2-6; D may be TRBD1 (5 bases). The CDR3 covers 17 residues. The V and J ends lost 3 bases and 0 bases respectively, with 13 bases between them. The germline gives CDR1 SGHRS, CDR2 YFSETQ. CDR3 protein: CASSYSGLSSGANVLTF. CDR3 in DNA: TGCGCCAGCAGCTACTCAGGGTTAAGCTCTGGGGCCAACGTCCTGACTTTC.

A few counts support this clone. The CDR3 loop reads CAWSASGDEQYF. The CDR3 bases are TGTGCCTGGAGCGCCTCAGGGGACGAGCAGTACTTC. The chain uses TRBV30 and TRBJ2-7; perhaps TRBD1 as D (6 bases). V lost 3 bases to trimming and J lost 5 bases, with 11 bases between them. In germline, CDR1 is GTSNPN, CDR2 SVGIG (reference sequence). The length of the CDR3 is 12 residues.

This sequence joins TRBV6-5 and TRBJ1-2; TRBD1 is a possible D gene (5 bases). The V gene's germline CDR1 is MNHEY and CDR2 SVGAGI. This CDR3 has 14 residues. Trimming removed 0 bases from V and 6 bases from J, with 11 bases in between. CDR3 DNA sequence: TGTGCCAGCAGTTACTCAGCAGGGTACGATGGCTACACCTTC. Its translation: CASSYSAGYDGYTF.

The V gene is TRBV18, the J gene TRBJ2-7, with 9 bases identical to TRBD1. The junction had 9 bases not matched to a gene; V was cut back by 3 bases and J by 6 bases. CDR1 and CDR2 (germline): KGHSH, LQKENI. CDR3 length: 15 amino acids. Here the CDR3 DNA reads TGTGCCAGCTCACCGACCGGGACAGGGAACCGCGAGCAGTACTTC. This encodes CASSPTGTGNREQYF.

This clone was seen more than once but under ten times. The J gene is TRBJ2-3, the V gene TRBV11-2, with a possible D match to TRBD2 (6 bases). V was pared by 5 bases and J by 3 bases, with 15 bases between. The CDR3 runs to 15 residues. Germline V gives CDR1 SGHAT, CDR2 FQNNGV. Here the CDR3 reads CASSPWDFTTDTQYF. The DNA of the CDR3 is TGTGCCAGCAGCCCCTGGGACTTTACGACAGATACGCAGTATTTT.

This clone is a singleton in its sample. The chain couples TRBV6-5 to TRBJ2-7, with 7 bases aligning to TRBD1. In germline, CDR1 is MNHEY, CDR2 SVGAGI. J lost 5 bases, V lost 2 bases, and 6 bases had no gene match. This CDR3 is built from 14 residues. CDR3 residues: CASSYPGGSDEQYF. CDR3 DNA: TGTGCCAGCAGTTACCCAGGGGGTAGCGACGAGCAGTACTTC.

This clone has more than one count but fewer than ten. This chain joins TRBV7-2 and TRBJ2-7, with TRBD2 matching 10 bases. Per germline, CDR1 SGHTA and CDR2 FQGNSA. The CDR3 consists of 16 residues. Trimming cost V 0 bases and J 7 bases; bases outside gene matches: 9. Written as DNA, the CDR3 is TGTGCCAGCAGCTTAGCGGGAGGAGCGGGGGGGTGGGAGCAGTACTTC. It translates to CASSLAGGAGGWEQYF.

The CDR3 loop reads CASTLGQAYGYTF. The CDR3 DNA is TGCGCCAGCACCCTGGGGCAGGCATATGGCTACACCTTC. V is TRBV5-1 and J is TRBJ1-2, with a possible D match to TRBD1 (5 bases). The CDR3 loop spans 13 amino acids. Between the trimmed V and J ends, which lost 6 bases and 5 bases, there was a span of 14 bases. Germline V lookup: CDR1 SGHRS, CDR2 YFSETQ.

The chain recombines TRBV11-3 with TRBJ2-1; tentative D call: TRBD2 (5 bases). CDR3 size: 16 residues. The germline V and J ends were trimmed by 4 bases and 1 base, with 14 bases remaining between them. Germline V gives CDR1 SGHNT, CDR2 YENEEA. The CDR3 DNA follows: TGTGCCAGCAGCTCTCCAACTGGAGGATCCTACAATGAGCAGTTCTTC. Protein product: CASSSPTGGSYNEQFF.

V usage is TRBV7-9 and J usage is TRBJ1-2; TRBD1 might be the D (6 bases). The CDR3 has 15 amino acids. Trimming left V 5 bases short and J 1 base short, with 14 bases between. The germline V gene encodes CDR1 SEHNR and CDR2 FQNEAQ (reference sequence). The CDR3 nucleotides are TGTGCCAGCAGCCGCGGACAGAACCGTAACTATGGCTACACCTTC. As protein: CASSRGQNRNYGYTF.

The chain employs TRBV14 and TRBJ2-5; weak D call: TRBD1 (5 bases). Germline CDR1 and CDR2: SGHDN and FVKESK. The V gene lost 4 bases and the J gene lost 1 base, with 13 bases spanning the gap. This CDR3 region has 15 residues. In DNA form, the CDR3 reads TGTGCCAGCAGCCCCCAACCAGGGTTCCAAGAGACCCAGTACTTC. Encoded protein: CASSPQPGFQETQYF.

CDR3 protein: CASSSFSGRLYEQYF. In nucleotides, the CDR3 is TGTGCCAGCAGCTCGTTTAGCGGGAGGCTCTACGAGCAGTACTTC. The chain employs TRBV7-8 and TRBJ2-7, with TRBD2 matching 10 bases. The germline CDR1 and CDR2 sequences are SGHVS and FQNEAQ. V shed 4 bases, J shed 3 bases, and the junction held 6 bases outside the gene matches. CDR3 length: 15 residues.

This sequence joins TRBV6-1 and TRBJ1-2; tentatively, D is TRBD1 (6 bases). Trimming left V 4 bases short and J 2 bases short, with 14 bases between. The CDR3 length is 15 residues. Germline V gene data show CDR1 as MNHNS and CDR2 as SASEGT. CDR3 in amino acids: CASSVTGPANYGYTF. CDR3 in DNA: TGTGCCAGCAGTGTTACAGGGCCGGCAAACTATGGCTACACCTTC.

The chain uses TRBV2 and TRBJ2-1; 11 bases are a match to TRBD2. Germline V gene sequence: CDR1 SNHLY, CDR2 FYNNEI. The junction had 12 bases not matched to a gene; V was cut back by 5 bases and J by 12 bases. The CDR3 runs 15 residues. CDR3 amino acids: CASSQSSGRAWWQFF. CDR3 sequence (DNA): TGTGCCAGCAGTCAAAGTAGCGGGAGGGCCTGGTGGCAGTTCTTC.

The J gene is TRBJ2-1, the V gene TRBV6-6; a possible D gene is TRBD1 (6 bases). The CDR3 runs to 13 residues. Germline CDR1 reads MNHNY; CDR2 reads SVGAGI (reference sequence). Trimming removed 5 bases from V and 7 bases from J, with 12 bases in between. The CDR3 reads CASSLTGYNEQFF. CDR3 in DNA: TGTGCCAGCAGTCTTACAGGGTATAATGAGCAGTTCTTC.

This sequence joins TRBV5-6 and TRBJ2-5; 10 bases agree with TRBD1. CDR3 length: 17 amino acids. V shed 4 bases and J 1 base; nucleotides not matched to a gene: 10. CDR1 SGHDT and CDR2 YYEEEE come from the germline V gene. The CDR3 DNA follows: TGTGCCAGCAGCGACGCCCGGGACAGGGGTCTCCAAGAGACCCAGTACTTC. Its translation: CASSDARDRGLQETQYF.

This clone is termed medium-sized. This chain connects TRBV2 to TRBJ2-7; D is possibly TRBD2 (6 bases). The CDR3 consists of 13 residues. Trimming cost V 11 bases and J 0 bases, with 14 bases left between them. CDR1 and CDR2 (germline): SNHLY, FYNNEI. The CDR3 region has the DNA TGTGCCGGCGGGAACGGGGGCTCCTACGAGCAGTACTTC. Protein product: CAGGNGGSYEQYF.